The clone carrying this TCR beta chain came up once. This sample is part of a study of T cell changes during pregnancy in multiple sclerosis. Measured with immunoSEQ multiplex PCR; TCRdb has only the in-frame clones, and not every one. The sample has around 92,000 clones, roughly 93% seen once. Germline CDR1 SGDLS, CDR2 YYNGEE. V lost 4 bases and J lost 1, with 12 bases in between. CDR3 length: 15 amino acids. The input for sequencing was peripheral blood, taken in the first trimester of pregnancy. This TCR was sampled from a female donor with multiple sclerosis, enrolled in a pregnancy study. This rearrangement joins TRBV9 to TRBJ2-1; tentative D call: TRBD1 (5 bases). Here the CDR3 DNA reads TGTGCCAGCAGCATCGACAGTTCTTCCTACAATGAGCAGTTCTTC. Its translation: CASSIDSSSYNEQFF.